Given below is one T cell receptor (beta chain) in context. CDR1 is SGHTA, CDR2 FQGTGA, per germline. V lost 2 bases to trimming and J lost 8 bases; unmatched junction nucleotides: 7. The CDR3 extends over 14 amino acids. Separation from the roughly 700-subject first cohort characterized the roughly 120-subject validation cohort, to which the donors belonged. Here immunoSEQ multiplex PCR was the method, and the copy in TCRdb shows in-frame clones only, minus some. The sample shows 300,000 to 450,000 clones, 80% to 90% of them seen only once. These data originate in a study of cytomegalovirus exposure and HLA in healthy donors. For the study at large: The approximately 690 first-cohort repertoires and the 110 or so validation repertoires shared the same platform, a later analysis reported.

Material for sequencing was PBMCs. The chain is built from TRBV7-3 and TRBJ2-3; 7 nucleotides align to TRBD2. This receptor was identified in a woman in her late teens or twenties in good health and CMV-seronegative. Here the CDR3 DNA reads TGTGCCAGCAGCTTATTGGCGGGAGAAGGTACGCAGTATTTT. This translates into CASSLLAGEGTQYF.